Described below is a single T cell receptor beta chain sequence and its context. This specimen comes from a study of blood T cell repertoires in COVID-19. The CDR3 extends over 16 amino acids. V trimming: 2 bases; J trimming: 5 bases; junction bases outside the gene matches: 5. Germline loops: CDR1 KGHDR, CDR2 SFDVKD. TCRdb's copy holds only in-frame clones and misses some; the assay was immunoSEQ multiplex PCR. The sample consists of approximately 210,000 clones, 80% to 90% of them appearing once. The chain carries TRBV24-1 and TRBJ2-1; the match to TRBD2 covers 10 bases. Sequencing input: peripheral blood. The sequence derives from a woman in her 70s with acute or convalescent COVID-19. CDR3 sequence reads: CATSDYGLADHNEQFF. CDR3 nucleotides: TGTGCCACCAGTGATTATGGACTAGCGGATCACAATGAGCAGTTCTTC.